This TCR beta chain was documented in a study of spatial heterogeneity in lung cancer. About the research overall: Fewer alpha-chain than beta-chain sequences were consistently detected.

Time point indicated: sample taken at primary tumor resection. Unsorted whole RNA from tumor, nontumor lung or frozen PBMC underwent sequencing. The cohort: approximately 74 early-stage, untreated non-small cell lung cancer patients. Individual TCR cDNA molecules each bore their own unique molecular identifier. TCRdb itself ran the 5' RACE reads through MiXCR, one entry per CDR3 protein. The top ten clones hold 35% to 55% of a sample with about 45,000 distinct CDR3 sequences, around 7.1% of them seen once. This clonotype was picked up many times. The CDR3 consists of 14 residues. The germline CDR1 and CDR2 sequences are MGHRA and YSYEKL. Trimming removed 0 bases at V and 1 base at J, with 6 bases between.

The sequencing here drew on PBMCs, taken at surgery. The V gene is TRBV4-1, the J gene TRBJ2-5; D is unresolved. The source of this sequence is a female donor with early-stage non-small cell lung cancer. The CDR3 loop is CASSQERLQETQYF. In DNA form, the CDR3 reads TGCGCCAGCAGCCAAGAGAGGCTCCAAGAGACCCAGTACTTC.